This T cell receptor (beta chain) is from a study of cytomegalovirus exposure and HLA in healthy donors. As for the study in general: About 80 million unique TCR sequences came from HLA-typed donors in an early release. Findings of the study overall: Roughly even sequencing depth across donors was the assumption behind the presence/absence analyses. In a later analysis, V- and J-gene trimming of beta chains associated with a DCLRE1C missense variant, replicated independently.

The study ran its PCR with 60 Vbeta and 13 Jbeta primers. Some clones are missing from TCRdb's copy, which holds only in-frame ones; the method was immunoSEQ multiplex PCR. The sample is made up of more than 50,000 clones, and the top ten hold approximately 8.9% of it. Donors had nominal health at sampling but likely had unrecorded immune exposures. This CDR3 spans 18 amino acids. Germline CDR1 and CDR2: SSHAT and FNYEAQ (reference sequence). Remarks on this clone: What it binds is unknown. Relative to the germline gene, one junction end is altered; a read error may explain this.

This rearrangement joins TRBV7-7 to TRBJ2-1, with TRBD1 matching 11 bases. The receptor was derived from a man aged 50 to 59 in good health and CMV-seropositive. Sequencing input: PBMCs. In DNA, the CDR3 is TGTGCTAGCAGCTCCCTACCGAGGGGGACAGGGGGAGTCAATGAGCAGTTCTTC. It translates to CASSSLPRGTGGVNEQFF.